This TCR beta chain emerged from a study of control samples from healthy donors and cancer patients. The CDR3 consists of 13 residues. Trimming removed 6 bases from V and 3 bases from J, with 11 bases in between. CDR1 and CDR2 from the germline V gene are MNHEY and SVGEGT. Here immunoSEQ multiplex PCR was the method, and the copy in TCRdb shows in-frame clones only, minus some. Here the sample spans over 100,000 clones, around 90% being singletons. This clonotype was obtained from a man aged 18 to 29 in good health. The chain carries TRBV6-2 or TRBV6-3 and TRBJ1-1; D perhaps matches TRBD1 (6 bases). Sequenced sample: blood. The CDR3, as DNA: TGTGCCAGCAGCCGACAGGAGGACACTGAAGCTTTCTTT. This sequence encodes CASSRQEDTEAFF.